The 14 T cell receptor beta chains listed next were all sequenced from one sample in a study of blood T cell repertoires in COVID-19. TCRdb's copy holds only in-frame clones and misses some; the assay was immunoSEQ multiplex PCR. The sample records roughly 100,000 clones, 75% to 95% being singletons. The specimen was peripheral blood. The source is a young man with acute or convalescent COVID-19.

The chain has TRBV2 and TRBJ1-1; the D gene is possibly TRBD1 (5 bases). V lost 5 bases and J 4 bases, leaving 14 bases between the germline ends. CDR1 and CDR2 from the germline V gene are SNHLY and FYNNEI. The CDR3 has 14 residues. The CDR3 protein is CASSRGGGSTEAFF. The CDR3 coding sequence is TGTGCCAGCAGTCGAGGCGGGGGATCCACTGAAGCTTTCTTT. Complete variable domain (other parts from reference TRBV2 and TRBJ1-1): EPEVTQTPSHQVTQMGQEVILRCVPISNHLYFYWYRQILGQKVEFLVSFYNNEISEKSEIFDDQFSVERPDGSNFTLKIRSTKLEDSAMYFCASSRGGGSTEAFFGQGTRLTVV.

This clone was seen only once. The chain combines TRBV11-2 with TRBJ1-1; D uncertain. Trimming took 5 bases from V and 4 from J, leaving 11 bases between them. The CDR3 totals 13 residues. Looked up from germline, CDR1 is SGHAT and CDR2 is FQNNGV. CDR3 amino acids: CASSLSRGTEAFF. The CDR3 DNA reads as TGTGCCAGCAGCCTCTCGCGGGGCACTGAAGCTTTCTTT.

CDR3 coding DNA: TGTGCCATCACGGCAGGTCCATACAATGAGCAGTTCTTC. Protein product: CAITAGPYNEQFF. This chain joins TRBV10-3 and TRBJ2-1; D ambiguous. The V gene lost 7 bases and the J gene lost 4 bases, with 11 bases spanning the gap. Germline lookup yields CDR1 ENHRY and CDR2 SYGVKD. This CDR3 is built from 13 residues.

V is TRBV30 and J is TRBJ2-7, with a tentative D call TRBD1 (6 bases). The germline V gene has CDR1 GTSNPN and CDR2 SVGIG (reference sequence). The CDR3 runs to 13 residues. Trimming pared 0 bases from V and 1 base from J, leaving 7 bases between. CDR3 DNA: TGTGCCTGGAGTGTACAGGGATCCTACGAGCAGTACTTC. Translation gives CAWSVQGSYEQYF.

The CDR3 reads CASSLPGTLNTDTQYF. The CDR3 nucleotides are TGTGCCAGCAGCTTGCCCGGGACTTTGAACACAGATACGCAGTATTTT. The chain couples TRBV5-4 to TRBJ2-3; possible D gene TRBD2, 6 bases. From germline, CDR1 is SGHNT and CDR2 YYREEE (reference sequence). The CDR3 has 16 amino acids. Trimming cost V 1 base and J 2 bases, with 14 bases left between them. Drawing the rest from reference TRBV5-4 and TRBJ2-3, the complete variable domain is ETGVTQSPTHLIKTRGQQVTLRCSSQSGHNTVSWYQQALGQGPQFIFQYYREEENGRGNFPPRFSGLQFPNYSSELNVNALELDDSALYLCASSLPGTLNTDTQYFGPGTRLTVL.

V gene TRBV19 combines with J gene TRBJ1-1; D gene ambiguous. Germline V lookup: CDR1 LNHDA, CDR2 SQIVND (reference sequence). This CDR3 contains 13 residues. V lost 5 bases, J lost 0 bases, and 7 bases lay in between. The CDR3, as DNA: TGTGCCAGTAGTTGGGCTATGAACACTGAAGCTTTCTTT. Protein product: CASSWAMNTEAFF.

This clone was seen only a few times. The chain carries TRBV3-1 (or the pseudogene TRBV3-2) and TRBJ1-6; perhaps TRBD1 as D (5 bases). The CDR3 contains 16 residues. V lost 1 base, J lost 7 bases, and 14 bases lay in between. CDR1 is LGHDT and CDR2 is YNNKEL in the germline V gene (reference sequence). The CDR3: CASSQVGGVRNSPLHF. The CDR3 DNA follows: TGTGCCAGCAGCCAAGTCGGGGGGGTTAGGAATTCACCCCTCCACTTT.

The V and J genes are TRBV6-5 and TRBJ2-7; perhaps TRBD2 as D (6 bases). CDR1 and CDR2 (germline): MNHEY, SVGAGI. The CDR3 loop spans 13 amino acids. The germline V and J ends were trimmed by 0 bases and 6 bases, with 9 bases remaining between them. In DNA form, the CDR3 reads TGTGCCAGCAGTTACTCGAAGGGACTCGAGCAGTACTTC. This sequence encodes CASSYSKGLEQYF.

CDR3 sequence (DNA): TGTGCCAGCAGCACTGGACTAGCGGGAGGAATTGGCGACGAGCAGTACTTC. Its protein is CASSTGLAGGIGDEQYF. The chain recombines TRBV5-6 with TRBJ2-7; 14 positions agree with TRBD2. V was clipped by 4 bases and J by 5 bases; unmatched bases: 11. The CDR3 has 17 residues. Germline CDR1 and CDR2: SGHDT and YYEEEE.

V gene TRBV5-4 combines with J gene TRBJ1-6; D is undetermined. The V and J ends lost 2 bases and 8 bases respectively, with 8 bases between them. Germline V gives CDR1 SGHNT, CDR2 YYREEE (reference sequence). This CDR3 spans 13 amino acids. The CDR3 DNA follows: TGTGCCAGCAGCTTTATAAGAGATTCACCCCTCCACTTT. Translated, it gives CASSFIRDSPLHF.

This clone was observed a few times. The rearrangement uses TRBV6-1 and TRBJ1-5; 11 nucleotides match TRBD1. CDR3 length: 17 amino acids. V dropped 3 bases and J dropped 2; count of bases not matched to a gene: 6. Germline V gene sequence: CDR1 MNHNS, CDR2 SASEGT. CDR3 DNA sequence: TGTGCCAGCAGTGACGGACAGGGGGCATCGGGCAATCAGCCCCAGCATTTT. Protein: CASSDGQGASGNQPQHF.

The chain links TRBV5-1 to TRBJ1-1; 8 nucleotides match TRBD1. The CDR3 runs 14 residues. Germline CDR1 and CDR2: SGHRS and YFSETQ. Trimming at V came to 5 bases and at J to 1 base, leaving 4 bases not matched to a gene. This chain's CDR3 is CASRAGTGNTEAFF. CDR3 nucleotide sequence: TGCGCCAGCAGGGCCGGGACAGGGAACACTGAAGCTTTCTTT.

As DNA, the CDR3 is TGTGCCAGTAGTGCCCGGGACTTCCCCAGCGAGCAGTACTTC. As protein: CASSARDFPSEQYF. The V gene is TRBV19, the J gene TRBJ2-7; the D gene is possibly TRBD2 (6 bases). Trimming stripped 5 bases from V and 6 bases from J, with 17 bases between. Germline loops: CDR1 LNHDA, CDR2 SQIVND (reference sequence). The CDR3 length is 14 residues.

The V call is TRBV5-5, the J call TRBJ2-5; 8 positions agree with TRBD1. Germline V gene data show CDR1 as SGHKS and CDR2 as YYEKEE (reference sequence). This CDR3 region has 14 residues. J was trimmed by 4 bases and V by 6 bases; bases with no gene match: 8. CDR3 amino acids: CASTVTGGGETQYF. In DNA, the CDR3 is TGTGCCAGCACCGTAACAGGGGGTGGAGAGACCCAGTACTTC.